This T cell receptor (beta chain) was documented in a study of blood T cell repertoires in COVID-19 (TCRdb year 2020). Some background on the complete study: Samples covering the acute and convalescent phases of COVID-19 were provided by collaborators in the United States, Italy and Spain. The sample metadata nearly always contained a de-identified subject ID, COVID-19 status, age in years and sex. The dataset comprised deeply sampled blood TCRbeta repertoires from subjects exposed to, actively infected with, or recovered from COVID-19. The samples were drawn from the first 160 participants of the ongoing ImmuneRACE study and from some 1,300 subjects provided by 6 global collaborators. The repertoires were released in a freely available public database meant as a resource for research on the immune response to SARS-CoV-2. HLA class I and class II types, where available, came from metadata supplied by the sample provider rather than from assay-based typing. The material from the prospective study consisted of cDNA or gDNA derived from T cells, B-cell-depleted T cells, or PBMCs. Study-wide findings and limitations: The quantity of clinical and demographic metadata differed by source and by participant and was supplied without curation.

TCRbeta CDR3 regions were amplified from genomic DNA by means of the immunoSEQ Assay, a bias-controlled multiplex PCR. The authors processed their data as follows. Nucleated cell counts per sample were estimated from amplification of reference gene primers within the assay. Sequence reads were collapsed and filtered to measure the absolute abundance of every unique TCRbeta CDR3 rearrangement. Productive Simpson clonality was computed per sample as the square root of Simpson's diversity index over productive rearrangements. TCRdb's version of the immuneACCESS table is confined to in-frame rearrangements and falls short of the full clone set. An unresolved V gene accounts for under half of the shortfall where checked; the remainder is of unknown origin. The DNA gave D and trimming, while V, J and clone size come from that table. This sample lists 300,000 or so clones; 83% were detected once. Jointly, the top ten make up approximately 1.2% of the sample.

Whole blood was collected in K2EDTA tubes by collaborating institutions according to the institutions' own protocols. Collaborator samples were shipped for TCRbeta analysis as frozen whole blood, isolated PBMCs, or DNA extracted from either sample type. Trimming at the junction amounts to 4 bases on V and 0 bases on J, and the germline ends lie 7 bases apart. The CDR3 spans 14 residues, from the cysteine through the phenylalanine. Only the CDR3 portion is preserved as DNA: 42 bases, with reading frame beginning at the first base. CDR1 SNHLY and CDR2 FYNNEI are derived from the germline V gene. About this clone itself: It has no known antigen specificity. No quality values exist for individual bases; no much larger clone is one base distant.

The clonotype comes from a woman aged 50 to 60 with acute or convalescent COVID-19. The chain employs TRBV2 and TRBJ1-5, with the D gene not confidently named. Sequencing was carried out using peripheral blood. The nucleotide sequence reads TGTGCCAGCAGTGGCAGTTATAGCAATCAGCCCCAGCATTTT. Its protein reads: CASSGSYSNQPQHF. Here the CDR3 is joined to the reference TRBV2 and TRBJ1-5 genes, and the full variable domain is: EPEVTQTPSHQVTQMGQEVILRCVPISNHLYFYWYRQILGQKVEFLVSFYNNEISEKSEIFDDQFSVERPDGSNFTLKIRSTKLEDSAMYFCASSGSYSNQPQHFGDGTRLSIL.